The present TCR beta chain was sequenced within a study of cytomegalovirus exposure and HLA in healthy donors. Study details: From HLA-typed donors, an early data release held approximately 85 million unique TCRs.

V lost 0 bases, J lost 4 bases, and 6 bases stayed unmatched. Germline V gene data show CDR1 as MNHNS and CDR2 as SASEGT. This CDR3 contains 17 residues. Regarding the study as a whole: Follow-up analysis later connected one missense variant in DCLRE1C with trimming of TCR beta V- and J-genes. Both high specificity and high sensitivity reportedly marked the classifier's diagnosis of cytomegalovirus status.

This clone was seen a handful of times. The antigen remains unidentified. PCR was performed using 60 Vbeta and 13 Jbeta primers. Produced via immunoSEQ multiplex PCR; TCRdb's table is partial and in-frame only. The data contain about 140,000 clones, roughly 9.6% of them singletons. This rearrangement joins TRBV6-1 to TRBJ1-5; 10 nucleotides line up with TRBD1. The clonotype comes from a woman in her thirties or forties in good health and CMV-seropositive. Sequenced sample: PBMCs. CDR3 sequence reads: CASSEARGQGKNQPQHF. The CDR3 DNA reads as TGTGCCAGCAGTGAAGCGCGGGGACAGGGGAAGAATCAGCCCCAGCATTTT.